This paragraph reports one T cell receptor (beta chain). The antigen is unknown. Germline V gene lookup returns CDR1 SGHNT and CDR2 YYREEE (reference sequence). This CDR3 is 16 amino acids long. Deletions cut 1 base from V and 4 bases from J, with 14 bases between. The PCR ran on 60 Vbeta and 13 Jbeta primers. Generated by immunoSEQ multiplex PCR, the TCRdb table keeps only in-frame clones and is missing some. This table has about 240,000 clones, around 80% appearing once. This sample was included in a study of cytomegalovirus exposure and HLA in healthy donors. Findings and caveats of the study: Accurate predictions that matched the HLA-A and HLA-B alleles of most subjects were reportedly made from TCR beta sequences. CMV serostatus stood as the only immune exposure information on hand. The productive fraction for most TCR beta V segments was about 87% or about 30% in an earlier analysis. A likely sequencing artifact accounted for one observed cluster of highly shared sequence variants.

The source is a boy between 10 and 17 years old in good health and CMV-seronegative. The chain combines TRBV5-4 with TRBJ2-2; D possibly corresponds to TRBD2 (6 bases). Sequencing used PBMCs. The CDR3 coding sequence is TGTGCCAGCAGCTTGTTCGGCGGGGCGCCCACCGGGGAGCTGTTTTTT. Translating it yields CASSLFGGAPTGELFF.